A single sample gave rise to the 30 T cell receptor beta chains below, sequenced in a study of T cells expressing NK-cell markers. No DNA is given; TCRdb re-called the 5' RACE reads and lists each CDR3 protein once. The record lists approximately 440,000 distinct CDR3 sequences, of which the ten most abundant hold more than 1.4%. Sequencing input: blood T cells: a sorted CD56 or NKG2C T cell subset, CD4+ or CD8+ T cells, or bulk PBMC T cells (not recorded which). The receptors stem from a woman between 45 and 65 years old in good health.

The chain recombines TRBV6-1 with TRBJ1-3. This CDR3 has 18 amino acids. The germline V gene has CDR1 MNHNS and CDR2 SASEGT. The CDR3 sequence is CASSPLDLGRSSGNTIYF.

V gene TRBV15 combines with J gene TRBJ2-1. The CDR3 loop spans 16 amino acids. Germline V gene data show CDR1 as LNHNV and CDR2 as YYDKDF (reference sequence). The CDR3 region is CATSRDGVGSYNEQFF. Full variable domain (missing parts from reference TRBV15 and TRBJ2-1): DAMVIQNPRYQVTQFGKPVTLSCSQTLNHNVMYWYQQKSSQAPKLLFHYYDKDFNNEADTPDNFQSRRPNTSFCFLDIRSPGLGDTAMYLCATSRDGVGSYNEQFFGPGTRLTVL.

The chain combines TRBV12-3 or TRBV12-4 with TRBJ2-5. The CDR3 sequence is 15 residues long. CDR3 sequence: CASSLSSLYQETQYF.

The chain links TRBV20-1 to TRBJ2-5. In germline, CDR1 is DFQATT, CDR2 SNEGSKA (reference sequence). This CDR3 spans 13 amino acids. CDR3 in amino acids: CSASSNRRETQYF.

This sequence joins TRBV4-2 and TRBJ2-3. The CDR3 totals 13 residues. Germline CDR1 LGHNA, CDR2 YNFKEQ. The CDR3 region is CASSQAKRDTQYF.

The rearrangement links TRBV12-3 or TRBV12-4 to TRBJ2-7. The CDR3 totals 14 residues. The CDR3 is CASSKPVLSYEQYF.

J is TRBJ2-4 and V is TRBV4-1; lacking DNA, the TRBD2 call made by TCRdb goes unchecked. Per the germline V gene, CDR1 is MGHRA and CDR2 is YSYEKL. There are 17 residues in the CDR3. The CDR3 sequence: CASSQGGTSGRRNIQYF.

The CDR3 loop reads CASSLPSGRGRINEQYF. This chain connects TRBV27 to TRBJ2-7; TCRdb outputs TRBD1, but without DNA this stays unchecked. Germline V gene lookup returns CDR1 MNHEY and CDR2 SMNVEV (reference sequence). This CDR3 comprises 17 residues.

The chain links TRBV19 to TRBJ1-2; TCRdb's D gene call, TRBD1, goes unchecked for lack of DNA. Germline V CDR1 and CDR2: LNHDA, SQIVND (reference sequence). This CDR3 spans 13 amino acids. Here the CDR3 reads CASISPPGLGYTF.

The chain links TRBV12-3 or TRBV12-4 to TRBJ1-2. CDR3 size: 14 residues. This CDR3 reads CASSFGQVPYGYTF.

The CDR3 region is CASSRLQSTGELFF. The chain recombines TRBV19 with TRBJ2-2. The length of the CDR3 is 14 residues. Germline lookup yields CDR1 LNHDA and CDR2 SQIVND (reference sequence).

This chain links TRBV27 with TRBJ2-5; as DNA is missing, the TRBD2 call by TCRdb cannot be tested. The CDR3 is made up of 15 amino acids. The germline V gene has CDR1 MNHEY and CDR2 SMNVEV (reference sequence). This chain's CDR3 is CASRDRSGVPETQYF.

The chain employs TRBV12-3 or TRBV12-4 and TRBJ1-3. This CDR3 is 16 amino acids long. This chain's CDR3 is CASSLAVGGLGNTIYF.

V and J are TRBV14 and TRBJ2-3; TCRdb picks TRBD1, but there is no DNA to check that call. There are 13 residues in the CDR3. Germline CDR1 is SGHDN and CDR2 is FVKESK. CDR3 protein: CASSHAALNTQYF.

V gene TRBV6-5 combines with J gene TRBJ1-1; TCRdb outputs TRBD1, but without DNA this stays unchecked. The CDR3 is 12 amino acids. Germline V gene lookup returns CDR1 MNHEY and CDR2 SVGAGI. This CDR3 is CASRPGNTEAFF.

The J gene is TRBJ1-1, the V gene TRBV19; the D call of TRBD1 rests on TCRdb alone, since no DNA is present to check it. Per germline, CDR1 LNHDA and CDR2 SQIVND (reference sequence). The CDR3 is 15 amino acids. This CDR3 is CASSSRTDLNTEAFF.

This chain connects TRBV30 to TRBJ2-7; TCRdb's D call of TRBD2 is untestable without DNA. Germline CDR1 is GTSNPN and CDR2 is SVGIG (reference sequence). The CDR3 contains 13 residues. The CDR3 spells CAWGSGLGYEQYF.

The chain has TRBV30 and TRBJ2-1; as DNA is missing, the TRBD2 call by TCRdb cannot be tested. Germline CDR1 and CDR2: GTSNPN and SVGIG (reference sequence). CDR3 length equals 15 residues. The chain's CDR3 is CAWSESLAYSNEQFF.

The chain is built from TRBV10-1 and TRBJ2-2; TCRdb indicates TRBD2, and absent DNA this call remains unverified. Germline lookup yields CDR1 WNHNN and CDR2 SYGVQD (reference sequence). The CDR3 covers 16 residues. CDR3 amino acids: CASSEGTSGSLGELFF.

The V call is TRBV12-3 or TRBV12-4, the J call TRBJ2-7; lacking DNA, the TRBD1 call made by TCRdb goes unchecked. CDR3 size: 13 residues. The CDR3 spells CASSQGGLYEQYF.

The chain links TRBV7-8 to TRBJ2-1. The CDR3 extends over 17 amino acids. Germline CDR1 is SGHVS and CDR2 is FQNEAQ. CDR3: CASRAIEWPSAYNEQFF.

The chain joins TRBV7-3 to TRBJ2-1; TCRdb outputs TRBD2, but without DNA this stays unchecked. Germline lookup yields CDR1 SGHTA and CDR2 FQGTGA. This CDR3 is 13 amino acids long. CDR3 in amino acids: CASSSRTGNEQFF. The full variable domain, rest sourced from reference TRBV7-3 and TRBJ2-1, is GAGVSQTPSNKVTEKGKYVELRCDPISGHTALYWYRQSLGQGPEFLIYFQGTGAADDSGLPNDRFFAVRPEGSVSTLKIQRTERGDSAVYLCASSSRTGNEQFFGPGTRLTVL.

This CDR3 is CAISESILADNEQFF. V is TRBV10-3 and J is TRBJ2-1; the TCRdb D gene call, TRBD2, has no DNA to confirm it. CDR3 length: 15 residues. The V gene's germline CDR1 is ENHRY and CDR2 SYGVKD.

This chain joins TRBV27 and TRBJ2-2; TCRdb returns TRBD1, unconfirmable since there is no DNA. This CDR3 is 16 amino acids long. Germline V lookup: CDR1 MNHEY, CDR2 SMNVEV (reference sequence). This CDR3 is CASGRTGTPNTGELFF.

The rearrangement joins TRBV24-1 to TRBJ2-3; the TRBD1 assignment by TCRdb is unverifiable without DNA. Germline V gene lookup returns CDR1 KGHDR and CDR2 SFDVKD. The CDR3 runs 16 residues. The CDR3 is CATSDFTRGDTDTQYF.

This chain joins TRBV11-2 and TRBJ2-5; TCRdb indicates TRBD1, and absent DNA this call remains unverified. Germline assignment: CDR1 SGHAT and CDR2 FQNNGV. The CDR3 length is 13 residues. CDR3 residues: CASSPVGRETQYF.

The chain has TRBV5-1 and TRBJ2-5; TCRdb names TRBD1, which stays unverified in the absence of DNA. CDR1 is SGHRS and CDR2 is YFSETQ in the germline V gene. This CDR3 region has 15 residues. CDR3 sequence reads: CASSLVGGNQETQYF.

The chain carries TRBV5-1 and TRBJ2-7; TCRdb's D call, TRBD1, is unchecked because there is no DNA. There are 14 residues in the CDR3. The germline V gene encodes CDR1 SGHRS and CDR2 YFSETQ. CDR3 region: CASSSTQGIGEQYF.

This chain links TRBV12-3 or TRBV12-4 with TRBJ1-1. This CDR3 comprises 14 residues. The CDR3 is CASSASTLNTEAFF.

The chain couples TRBV12-3 or TRBV12-4 to TRBJ2-1; without DNA, the TCRdb call of TRBD1 cannot be checked. The CDR3 runs 14 residues. CDR3 amino acids: CASRQGALTNEQFF.